Listed here are 21 T cell receptor beta chains from one sample, sequenced in a study of memory CD4+ T cells and cytomegalovirus serostatus. Libraries were prepared by immunoSEQ multiplex PCR; TCRdb keeps only in-frame clonotypes and omits some of them. The sample has tens of thousands of clones, 82% seen once. The sort gate was single viable CD3+CD4+CD8-CD45RO+ cells for memory CD4+ T cells. Sequenced sample: memory CD4+ T cells from blood. These receptors were collected from an adult in good health and CMV-seronegative.

The chain joins TRBV5-1 to TRBJ1-4; TRBD1 might be the D (5 bases). CDR3 size: 14 residues. Per the germline V gene, CDR1 is SGHRS and CDR2 is YFSETQ. Trimming pared 2 bases from V and 6 bases from J, leaving 11 bases between. The DNA for the CDR3 is TGCGCCAGCAGCTTATACGGGACGGATGAAAAACTGTTTTTT. Translating it yields CASSLYGTDEKLFF.

The V call is TRBV9, the J call TRBJ2-3, with 9 nucleotides matching TRBD1. Trimming took 3 bases from V and 2 from J; bases not matched to a gene: 13. This CDR3 region has 18 residues. Germline CDR1 reads SGDLS; CDR2 reads YYNGEE. CDR3 DNA sequence: TGTGCCAGCAGCGCGGGGGTTGGGACAGGGAAAACCACAGATACGCAGTATTTT. Protein: CASSAGVGTGKTTDTQYF.

The V call is TRBV5-5, the J call TRBJ1-4; D is ambiguous. This CDR3 has 17 residues. CDR1 is SGHKS and CDR2 is YYEKEE in the germline V gene (reference sequence). V gave up 4 bases and J gave up 0 bases, with 16 bases separating them. In DNA, the CDR3 is TGTGCCAGCAGCATTCGATCAGTGTCGGCAACTAATGAAAAACTGTTTTTT. Its protein is CASSIRSVSATNEKLFF.

The V call is TRBV29-1, the J call TRBJ2-1; maybe TRBD1 (5 bases). Germline values: CDR1 SQVTM, CDR2 ANQGSEA. V was trimmed by 8 bases and J by 6 bases, leaving 17 bases between them. This CDR3 has 13 amino acids. The CDR3 region has the DNA TGCAGCCTGGGGCGAGGAAGAGGCAATGAGCAGTTCTTC. Translated, it gives CSLGRGRGNEQFF.

V and J are TRBV7-7 and TRBJ2-7; 7 bases match TRBD1. The CDR3 has 13 residues. With 6 bases clipped from V and 3 bases from J, the junction kept 5 bases outside the gene matches. The germline CDR1 and CDR2 sequences are SSHAT and FNYEAQ (reference sequence). CDR3 in amino acids: CASSIDRDYEQYF. The DNA for the CDR3 is TGTGCCAGCAGTATTGACAGGGACTACGAGCAGTACTTC. The full variable domain, with the rest looked up from reference TRBV7-7 and TRBJ2-7, is GAGVSQSPRYKVTKRGQDVTLRCDPISSHATLYWYQQALGQGPEFLTYFNYEAQPDKSGLPSDRFSAERPEGSISTLTIQRTEQRDSAMYRCASSIDRDYEQYFGPGTRLTVT.

The rearrangement links TRBV5-1 to TRBJ1-1; TRBD1 matches 7 bases. CDR3 length equals 15 residues. Germline values: CDR1 SGHRS, CDR2 YFSETQ. V lost 3 bases to trimming and J lost 1 base; unmatched junction nucleotides: 6. This CDR3 reads CASSSGQPRNTEAFF. CDR3 nucleotide sequence: TGCGCCAGCAGCTCGGGACAGCCAAGGAACACTGAAGCTTTCTTT. Together with reference TRBV5-1 and TRBJ1-1, the CDR3 gives the full variable domain: KAGVTQTPRYLIKTRGQQVTLSCSPISGHRSVSWYQQTPGQGLQFLFEYFSETQRNKGNFPGRFSGRQFSNSRSEMNVSTLELGDSALYLCASSSGQPRNTEAFFGQGTRLTVV.

The rearrangement joins TRBV14 to TRBJ2-7, with 12 nucleotides matching TRBD2. The germline CDR1 and CDR2 sequences are SGHDN and FVKESK. The ends lost 3 bases at V and 4 bases at J; junction bases unmatched: 4. The CDR3 sequence is 15 residues long. Here the CDR3 reads CASSQGLAGFYEQYF. The CDR3 coding sequence is TGTGCCAGCAGCCAGGGACTAGCGGGCTTTTACGAGCAGTACTTC. Full variable domain (missing parts from reference TRBV14 and TRBJ2-7): EAGVTQFPSHSVIEKGQTVTLRCDPISGHDNLYWYRRVMGKEIKFLLHFVKESKQDESGMPNNRFLAERTGGTYSTLKVQPAELEDSGVYFCASSQGLAGFYEQYFGPGTRLTVT.

This chain connects TRBV1 to TRBJ2-7. TRBV1 is tagged as a pseudogene. This CDR3 contains 14 residues. The CDR3 loop reads CTSSPGGDSYEQYF. CDR3 nucleotides: TGCACCAGCAGCCCAGGGGGGGATTCCTACGAGCAGTACTTC.

This clone was observed a few times. This chain connects TRBV29-1 to TRBJ1-1; no firm D call. Per germline, CDR1 SQVTM and CDR2 ANQGSEA. The V gene lost 3 bases and the J gene lost 1 base, with 15 bases spanning the gap. The CDR3 loop spans 15 amino acids. CDR3 in amino acids: CSVDPTGLKNTEAFF. The CDR3 nucleotides are TGCAGCGTTGATCCCACGGGCCTAAAGAACACTGAAGCTTTCTTT.

The V call is TRBV30, the J call TRBJ1-6; 7 bases match TRBD1. CDR1 and CDR2 (germline): GTSNPN, SVGIG (reference sequence). This CDR3 has 13 residues. V shed 5 bases and J 7 bases; nucleotides not matched to a gene: 5. The CDR3 DNA reads TGTGCCTGGCTCGGGACAGAGAATTCACCCCTCCACTTT. Protein: CAWLGTENSPLHF. The complete variable domain, with remaining parts taken from reference TRBV30 and TRBJ1-6, reads SQTIHQWPATLVQPVGSPLSLECTVEGTSNPNLYWYRQAAGRGLQLLFYSVGIGQISSEVPQNLSASRPQDRQFILSSKKLLLSDSGFYLCAWLGTENSPLHFGNGTRLTVT.

This chain links TRBV15 with TRBJ1-2, with TRBD1 matching over 8 bases. This CDR3 has 16 residues. Germline V gene lookup returns CDR1 LNHNV and CDR2 YYDKDF (reference sequence). V dropped 0 bases and J dropped 7; count of bases not matched to a gene: 10. The CDR3 reads CATSRDGQGAFGGYTF. For the CDR3, the DNA is TGTGCCACCAGCAGAGATGGGCAGGGGGCATTTGGTGGCTACACCTTC.

The chain links TRBV11-2 to TRBJ1-2, with D hard to call. V was clipped by 0 bases and J by 4 bases, with 9 bases between them. This CDR3 region has 14 residues. Germline V gene sequence: CDR1 SGHAT, CDR2 FQNNGV. The CDR3 DNA reads TGTGCCAGCAGCTTAGATGGGCAGATCTATGGCTACACCTTC. This encodes CASSLDGQIYGYTF. Supplemented by reference TRBV11-2 and TRBJ1-2, the full variable domain reads EAGVAQSPRYKIIEKRQSVAFWCNPISGHATLYWYQQILGQGPKLLIQFQNNGVVDDSQLPKDRFSAERLKGVDSTLKIQPAKLEDSAVYLCASSLDGQIYGYTFGSGTRLTVV.

The chain employs TRBV29-1 and TRBJ2-3; 9 bases align to TRBD1. CDR1 is SQVTM and CDR2 is ANQGSEA in the germline V gene. J lost 2 bases, V lost 6 bases, and 9 bases had no gene match. The CDR3 spans 15 residues. CDR3 sequence reads: CSVCRDREPTDTQYF. CDR3 DNA sequence: TGCAGCGTATGCCGGGACAGGGAGCCCACAGATACGCAGTATTTT.

J is TRBJ2-5 and V is TRBV7-9, with D possibly TRBD1 on 6 matching bases. Near its end, the DNA agrees better with TRBJ2-7, so the J call may be wrong. Germline assignment: CDR1 SEHNR and CDR2 FQNEAQ (reference sequence). This CDR3 is built from 14 residues. CDR3 region: CASSLGTDSYEQYF. The DNA of the CDR3 is TGTGCCAGCAGCTTAGGGACAGACAGCTACGAGCAGTACTTC.

The CDR3 nucleotides read TGCAGCGCTGGGACAGGGAACCGCGCCGCTTTCTTT. It is translated as CSAGTGNRAAFF. The gene calls are TRBV29-1 and TRBJ1-1, with 9 bases that match TRBD1. Unmatched junction bases numbered 11, after V lost 7 bases and J lost 11 bases. CDR1 and CDR2 (germline): SQVTM, ANQGSEA. This CDR3 region has 12 residues.

V is TRBV5-5 and J is TRBJ2-1; D is uncertain. The CDR3 is 15 residues long. The germline CDR1 and CDR2 sequences are SGHKS and YYEKEE (reference sequence). V was clipped by 1 base and J by 0 bases, with 8 bases between them. The CDR3 reads CASSLSSSSYNEQFF. CDR3 sequence (DNA): TGTGCCAGCAGCTTGAGTTCTAGCTCCTACAATGAGCAGTTCTTC.

This chain connects TRBV5-1 to TRBJ1-5; no reliable D call. V dropped 4 bases and J dropped 5 bases, with 16 bases sitting between them. This CDR3 region has 15 residues. CDR1 and CDR2 (germline): SGHRS, YFSETQ. For the CDR3, the DNA is TGCGCCAGCAGCCTCACCGGGGATACCGATCAGCCCCAGCATTTT. Its protein is CASSLTGDTDQPQHF.

V usage is TRBV28 and J usage is TRBJ1-3, with D tentatively TRBD1 (6 bases). Germline loops: CDR1 MDHEN, CDR2 SYDVKM. The CDR3 length is 14 residues. The ends were cut back, 4 bases at V and 4 bases at J, with 11 bases in the middle. The CDR3 region is CASSSGGEGNTIYF. The DNA for the CDR3 is TGTGCCAGCAGTTCGGGGGGCGAAGGAAACACCATATATTTT.

CDR3 in amino acids: CAWSRDSNQPQHF. The CDR3 DNA reads TGTGCCTGGAGTCGAGACTCAAATCAGCCCCAGCATTTT. The rearrangement joins TRBV30 to TRBJ1-5; D is undetermined. Germline values: CDR1 GTSNPN, CDR2 SVGIG (reference sequence). The length of the CDR3 is 13 residues. The V end was cut by 2 bases, the J end by 4 bases, with 9 bases between.

This clone rates as medium-sized. V and J are TRBV28 and TRBJ2-7, with D possibly TRBD1 on 5 matching bases. Germline V lookup: CDR1 MDHEN, CDR2 SYDVKM. The V end lost 8 bases, the J end lost 4 bases, and 21 bases lay between the germline ends. The CDR3 contains 15 residues. CDR3 amino acids: CASAQGTGAQYEQYF. The CDR3 DNA follows: TGTGCCAGCGCTCAGGGTACAGGCGCCCAATACGAGCAGTACTTC.

The sample holds a few counts of this clone. This chain joins TRBV5-4 and TRBJ1-5; the match to TRBD1 covers 8 bases. V lost 4 bases to trimming and J lost 1 base; unmatched junction nucleotides: 4. This CDR3 comprises 15 residues. Germline lookup yields CDR1 SGHNT and CDR2 YYREEE (reference sequence). CDR3 sequence reads: CASSVQGGSNQPQHF. CDR3 nucleotide sequence: TGTGCCAGCAGCGTACAGGGGGGCAGCAATCAGCCCCAGCATTTT.